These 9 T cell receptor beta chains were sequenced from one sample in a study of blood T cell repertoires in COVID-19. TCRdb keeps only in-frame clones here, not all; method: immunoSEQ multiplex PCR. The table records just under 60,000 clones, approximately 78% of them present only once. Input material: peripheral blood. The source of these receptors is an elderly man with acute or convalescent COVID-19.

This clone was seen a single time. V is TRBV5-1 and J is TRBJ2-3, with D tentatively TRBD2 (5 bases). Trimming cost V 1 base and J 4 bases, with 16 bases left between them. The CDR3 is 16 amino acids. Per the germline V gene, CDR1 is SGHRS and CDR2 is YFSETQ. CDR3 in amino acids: CASSLIASGWADTQYF. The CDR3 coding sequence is TGCGCCAGCAGCTTGATCGCCAGCGGATGGGCAGATACGCAGTATTTT.

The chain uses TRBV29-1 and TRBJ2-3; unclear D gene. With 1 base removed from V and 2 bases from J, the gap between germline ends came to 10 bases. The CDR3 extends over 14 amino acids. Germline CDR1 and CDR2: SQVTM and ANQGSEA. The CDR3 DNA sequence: TGCAGCGTTGAAGGACTCCATTACACAGATACGCAGTATTTT. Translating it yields CSVEGLHYTDTQYF.

CDR3 bases: TGTGCCAGCAGTGAATATACGGGTAGCTATGGCTACACCTTC. Its protein is CASSEYTGSYGYTF. The V gene is TRBV25-1, the J gene TRBJ1-2, with D unresolved. CDR1 is MGHDK, CDR2 SYGVNS, per germline. Trimming removed 0 bases at V and 4 bases at J, with 9 bases between. The CDR3 totals 14 residues.

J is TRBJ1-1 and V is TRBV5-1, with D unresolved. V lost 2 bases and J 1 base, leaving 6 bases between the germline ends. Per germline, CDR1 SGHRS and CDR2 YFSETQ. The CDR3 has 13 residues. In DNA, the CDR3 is TGCGCCAGCAGCTTCGGGGAGAACACTGAAGCTTTCTTT. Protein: CASSFGENTEAFF.

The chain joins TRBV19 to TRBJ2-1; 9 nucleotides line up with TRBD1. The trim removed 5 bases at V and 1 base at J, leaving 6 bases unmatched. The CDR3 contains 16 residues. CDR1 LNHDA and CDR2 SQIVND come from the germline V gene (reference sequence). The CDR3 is CASSRTGGASYNEQFF. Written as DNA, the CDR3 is TGTGCCAGTAGTCGTACAGGGGGCGCTTCCTACAATGAGCAGTTCTTC.

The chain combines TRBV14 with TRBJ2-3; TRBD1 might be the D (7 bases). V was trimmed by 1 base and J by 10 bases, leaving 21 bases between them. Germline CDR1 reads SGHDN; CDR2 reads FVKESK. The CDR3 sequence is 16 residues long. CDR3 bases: TGTGCCAGCAGCCAAGGATTCCTAGGAGGGGACAGAGCGCAGTATTTT. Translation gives CASSQGFLGGDRAQYF.

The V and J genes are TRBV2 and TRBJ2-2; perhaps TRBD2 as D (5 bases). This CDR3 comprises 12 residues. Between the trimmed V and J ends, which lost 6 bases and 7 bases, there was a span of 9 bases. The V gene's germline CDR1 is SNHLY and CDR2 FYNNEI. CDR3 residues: CASRNGVGELFF. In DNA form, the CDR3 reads TGTGCCAGCAGAAACGGGGTCGGGGAGCTGTTTTTT.

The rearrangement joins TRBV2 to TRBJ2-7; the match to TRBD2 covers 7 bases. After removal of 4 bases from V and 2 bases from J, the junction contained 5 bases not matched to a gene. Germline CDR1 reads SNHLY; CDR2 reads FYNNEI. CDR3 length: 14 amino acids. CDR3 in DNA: TGTGCCAGCAGTGGAGGCGGGGGTACCTACGAGCAGTACTTC. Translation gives CASSGGGGTYEQYF.

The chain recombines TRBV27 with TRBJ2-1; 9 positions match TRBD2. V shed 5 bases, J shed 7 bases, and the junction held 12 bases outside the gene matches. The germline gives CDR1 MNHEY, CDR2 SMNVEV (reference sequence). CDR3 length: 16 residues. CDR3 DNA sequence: TGTGCCAGCAGTCCTTTCGTAGCGGGAGTGACAAATGAGCAGTTCTTC. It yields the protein CASSPFVAGVTNEQFF.